A single sample is the source of the 16 T cell receptor beta chains below, sequenced in a study of blood T cell repertoires in COVID-19. Using immunoSEQ multiplex PCR, the repertoire was profiled, and TCRdb retains in-frame clones only, with some absent. The sample yields 130,000 or so clones, 84% seen once. The sample comprised peripheral blood. The receptors were gathered from a woman aged 55-69 years with acute or convalescent COVID-19.

The chain is built from TRBV10-3 and TRBJ2-1, with TRBD1 matching over 9 bases. CDR1 ENHRY and CDR2 SYGVKD come from the germline V gene. V lost 11 bases to trimming and J lost 8 bases; unmatched junction nucleotides: 13. This CDR3 contains 14 residues. The CDR3 loop reads CASRLDRGTDEQFF. Here the CDR3 DNA reads TGTGCCTCCCGTCTGGACAGGGGTACGGATGAGCAGTTCTTC.

The chain uses TRBV5-8 and TRBJ2-7, with a tentative D call TRBD1 (5 bases). With 2 bases removed from V and 6 bases from J, the gap between germline ends came to 12 bases. CDR1 and CDR2 from the germline V gene are SGHTS and YDEGEE. CDR3 length: 13 amino acids. The CDR3 DNA reads as TGTGCCAGCAGCTTACGACAGCTAGGCGAGCAGTACGTC. Translation: CASSLRQLGEQYV.

This chain links TRBV10-2 with TRBJ1-1, with unresolved D. The CDR3 consists of 13 residues. The germline V gene has CDR1 WSHSY and CDR2 SAAADI. The V and J ends lost 2 bases and 4 bases respectively, with 8 bases between them. The CDR3 reads CASSEPQITEAFF. The CDR3 nucleotides are TGCGCCAGCAGTGAGCCACAAATCACTGAAGCTTTCTTT.

This chain joins TRBV7-3 and TRBJ2-6, with 7 bases lining up with TRBD1. This CDR3 contains 18 residues. Looked up from germline, CDR1 is SGHTA and CDR2 is FQGTGA. The J segment lost 4 bases and the V segment lost 5 bases, leaving 14 bases of the junction unmatched. The CDR3 DNA follows: TGTGCCAGCAGCCCATTCGCGACAGGGCCGGGCGGGGCCAACGTCCTGACTTTC. It yields the protein CASSPFATGPGGANVLTF.

This chain uses TRBV11-2 with TRBJ1-2, with TRBD1 matching over 8 bases. Trimming at V came to 4 bases and at J to 7 bases, leaving 8 bases not matched to a gene. Germline V CDR1 and CDR2: SGHAT, FQNNGV. The CDR3 is made up of 14 amino acids. The CDR3 is CASSSGQGRGGYTF. CDR3 bases: TGTGCCAGCAGCTCCGGACAGGGAAGAGGTGGCTACACCTTC.

Comments on this clone: One junction end disagrees with the germline gene, perhaps due to a read error. The rearrangement uses TRBV11-2 and TRBJ2-3; D gene ambiguous. Looked up from germline, CDR1 is SGHAT and CDR2 is FQNNGV. The CDR3 runs 15 residues. The CDR3 bases are TGTGCCAGCAGCCTAGACCAGAGAGGTTCCGATACGCAGTATTTT. This encodes CASSLDQRGSDTQYF.

The CDR3 protein is CASSYGVINSPLHF. CDR3 in DNA: TGTGCCAGCAGCTACGGGGTTATTAATTCACCCCTCCACTTT. This sequence joins TRBV5-5 and TRBJ1-6, with no clear D. V was cut by 3 bases and J by 6 bases, with 10 bases left in between. The CDR3 covers 14 residues. Germline V lookup: CDR1 SGHKS, CDR2 YYEKEE (reference sequence).

J is TRBJ1-1 and V is TRBV10-1; D remains unclear. Looked up from germline, CDR1 is WNHNN and CDR2 is SYGVQD (reference sequence). V was shortened by 6 bases and J by 0 bases, with 8 bases between the two germline ends. The CDR3 loop spans 13 amino acids. CDR3 region: CASRMNMNTEAFF. CDR3 nucleotides: TGCGCCAGCAGAATGAACATGAACACTGAAGCTTTCTTT.

The chain couples TRBV5-1 to TRBJ1-4; weak D call: TRBD1 (5 bases). The CDR3 covers 15 residues. Trimming removed 1 base at V and 5 bases at J, with 12 bases between. From germline, CDR1 is SGHRS and CDR2 YFSETQ. CDR3 coding DNA: TGCGCCAGCAGCTTGCGGGGGGTGGCAAATGAAAAACTGTTTTTT. Translating it yields CASSLRGVANEKLFF.

V is TRBV19 and J is TRBJ2-1; 13 positions match TRBD2. V gave up 5 bases and J gave up 2 bases; unmatched junction bases: 3. The germline gives CDR1 LNHDA, CDR2 SQIVND (reference sequence). The CDR3 is 16 residues long. The CDR3 DNA reads TGTGCCAGTAGTTGGACTAGCGGGGGCGCCTACAATGAGCAGTTCTTC. Protein sequence: CASSWTSGGAYNEQFF.

The V and J genes are TRBV4-2 and TRBJ2-1; 8 nucleotides agree with TRBD2. With 1 base clipped from V and 7 bases from J, the junction kept 6 bases outside the gene matches. Germline lookup yields CDR1 LGHNA and CDR2 YNFKEQ. This CDR3 is 15 amino acids long. CDR3 residues: CASSQVAGTRNEQFF. CDR3 DNA sequence: TGTGCCAGCAGCCAAGTAGCCGGGACTAGGAATGAGCAGTTCTTC.

This chain links TRBV13 with TRBJ2-3; 9 bases are shared with TRBD2. J gave up 4 bases and V 5 bases, and 19 bases lay outside the gene matches. The CDR3 is made up of 19 amino acids. Germline V gene lookup returns CDR1 PRHDT and CDR2 FYEKMQ (reference sequence). The CDR3 DNA is TGTGCCAGCAGCCCAGCCCGCGGGGGGGCCGAGTATCTGGCAGATACGCAGTATTTT. It specifies CASSPARGGAEYLADTQYF.

The table lists this clone with a count of one. The chain recombines TRBV6-1 with TRBJ1-2, with 9 nucleotides matching TRBD1. V lost 1 base to trimming and J lost 2 bases; unmatched junction nucleotides: 5. The CDR3 has 16 amino acids. In germline, CDR1 is MNHNS, CDR2 SASEGT. The CDR3 nucleotides read TGTGCCAGCAGTGAAGGGGCACAGGGGGCCAACTATGGCTACACCTTC. It specifies CASSEGAQGANYGYTF.

The count of this clone is one. The chain uses TRBV4-1 and TRBJ2-2; perhaps TRBD2 as D (5 bases). Per the germline V gene, CDR1 is MGHRA and CDR2 is YSYEKL. The CDR3 loop spans 14 amino acids. V shed 4 bases and J shed 6 bases, with 12 bases lying between them. The CDR3 nucleotides read TGCGCCAGCAGCCTAGATGGGAGTCCCGGGGAGCTGTTTTTT. Its protein is CASSLDGSPGELFF.

The chain has TRBV24-1 and TRBJ2-3; 8 bases align to TRBD2. V shed 0 bases, J shed 11 bases, and the junction held 3 bases outside the gene matches. Per the germline V gene, CDR1 is KGHDR and CDR2 is SFDVKD. The CDR3 runs 13 residues. The CDR3 DNA follows: TGTGCCACCAGTGATTTGTCCAGCGGGGGGCAGTATTTT. This encodes CATSDLSSGGQYF.

The V call is TRBV6-1, the J call TRBJ2-7; weak D call: TRBD1 (6 bases). Trimming took 3 bases from V and 5 from J, leaving 20 bases between them. The CDR3 runs 16 residues. Germline loops: CDR1 MNHNS, CDR2 SASEGT. CDR3 residues: CASSELHLQGPHEQYV. CDR3 DNA: TGTGCCAGCAGTGAGCTCCACCTACAGGGCCCCCACGAGCAGTACGTC.